These 4 T cell receptor beta chains were all obtained from the same sample, sequenced in a study of regulatory T cells in long-lasting Graves disease. The time point here: newly diagnosed GD, antithyroid drugs for less than 3 months. PBMC-extracted RNA yielded the TCR library. The TCR beta library used iRepertoire HTBI primers with Arm-PCR amplification of CDR3. TCRdb itself ran the multiplex PCR reads through MiXCR, one entry per CDR3 protein. The table lists 500,000 to 700,000 distinct CDR3 sequences, approximately 15% of them singletons. The same specimen was also included in a second study, on T cells in Graves' hyperthyroidism and ophthalmopathy.

This specimen was peripheral blood mononuclear cells (PBMCs), taken at new diagnosis, from a patient treated with antithyroid drugs. The receptor source for this set is a woman in her thirties with Graves disease.

CDR3 nucleotide sequence: TGTGCCAGCAGTTCTGTGACAGGGGGCGCATTTGCCTCCTACGAGCAGTACTTC. As protein: CASSSVTGGAFASYEQYF. The chain has TRBV28 and TRBJ2-7; 10 positions match TRBD1. The J segment lost 0 bases and the V segment lost 4 bases, leaving 12 bases of the junction unmatched. The germline CDR1 and CDR2 sequences are MDHEN and SYDVKM. This CDR3 region has 18 residues.

On this clonotype: A read error is possible here, since a much larger clone lies one base away. The chain has TRBV19 and TRBJ1-1; D not certain. V was cut by 4 bases and J by 3 bases, with 18 bases left in between. The germline V gene has CDR1 LNHDA and CDR2 SQIVND (reference sequence). The CDR3 is made up of 16 amino acids. The CDR3 reads CASSTVLSVWYTEAFF. The CDR3 DNA sequence: TGTGCCAGTAGTACCGTCCTAAGTGTATGGTACACTGAAGCTTTCTTT. Complete variable domain (other parts from reference TRBV19 and TRBJ1-1): DGGITQSPKYLFRKEGQNVTLSCEQNLNHDAMYWYRQDPGQGLRLIYYSQIVNDFQKGDIAEGYSVSREKKESFPLTVTSAQKNPTAFYLCASSTVLSVWYTEAFFGQGTRLTVV.

There are many counts of this clonotype. The V and J genes are TRBV10-3 and TRBJ1-1, with 7 nucleotides matching TRBD1. Germline V gene lookup returns CDR1 ENHRY and CDR2 SYGVKD. Unmatched junction bases numbered 5, after V lost 10 bases and J lost 0 bases. This CDR3 is built from 13 residues. CDR3 DNA: TGTGCCACCTCGACAGGGATGAACACTGAAGCTTTCTTT. Its protein is CATSTGMNTEAFF.

This clonotype was detected many times. The chain couples TRBV5-1 to TRBJ2-1; no clear D. Germline V gene data show CDR1 as SGHRS and CDR2 as YFSETQ. V was shortened by 1 base and J by 6 bases, with 8 bases between the two germline ends. The CDR3 is 13 amino acids. Here the CDR3 DNA reads TGCGCCAGCAGCTTGTCCTCTAGCAATGAGCAGTTCTTC. As protein: CASSLSSSNEQFF.